This T cell receptor beta chain stems from a study of molecular identifiers for immune sequencing clone quantification. With RNA at 10%, 30% or 50%, naive CD8 libraries came from approximately 22,000 to 940,000 sorted cells. Per the germline V gene, CDR1 is SGHVS and CDR2 is FQNEAQ. V was trimmed by 5 bases and J by 1 base, leaving 13 bases between them. The CDR3 contains 15 residues. Bulk TCR libraries were made with methods that had been previously described and with listed TCR primers. TCRdb reprocessed the PCR reads with MiXCR, giving one entry per CDR3 protein. This table holds approximately 54,000 distinct CDR3 sequences, less than 25% found once.

This TCR was sampled from a human donor in good health. Some libraries in this study had Jurkat cell RNA spiked in. Sequences were obtained from naive CD8+ T cells from blood, with Jurkat cell RNA spiked in. Specified subset: FACS-sorted CD8+CD4-CCR7+CD45RA+ naive T cells. The chain uses TRBV7-8 and TRBJ2-3; TRBD2 is a possible D gene (6 bases). The CDR3 bases are TGTGCCAGCAGCCGGTGGGGGGTGGGCACAGATACGCAGTATTTT. Protein: CASSRWGVGTDTQYF.